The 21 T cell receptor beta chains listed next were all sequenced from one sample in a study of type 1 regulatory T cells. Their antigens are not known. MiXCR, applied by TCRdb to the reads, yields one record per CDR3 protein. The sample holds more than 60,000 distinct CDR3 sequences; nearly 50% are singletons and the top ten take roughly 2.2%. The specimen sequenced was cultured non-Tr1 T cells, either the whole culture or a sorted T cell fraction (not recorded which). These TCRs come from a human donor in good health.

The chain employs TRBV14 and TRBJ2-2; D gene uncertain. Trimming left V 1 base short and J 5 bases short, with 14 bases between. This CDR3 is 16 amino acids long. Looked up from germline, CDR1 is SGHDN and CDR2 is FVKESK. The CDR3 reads CASSQGNFWGTGELFF. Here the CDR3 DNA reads TGTGCCAGCAGCCAAGGAAATTTTTGGGGAACCGGGGAGCTGTTTTTT. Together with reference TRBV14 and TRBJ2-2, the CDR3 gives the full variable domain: EAGVTQFPSHSVIEKGQTVTLRCDPISGHDNLYWYRRVMGKEIKFLLHFVKESKQDESGMPNNRFLAERTGGTYSTLKVQPAELEDSGVYFCASSQGNFWGTGELFFGEGSRLTVL.

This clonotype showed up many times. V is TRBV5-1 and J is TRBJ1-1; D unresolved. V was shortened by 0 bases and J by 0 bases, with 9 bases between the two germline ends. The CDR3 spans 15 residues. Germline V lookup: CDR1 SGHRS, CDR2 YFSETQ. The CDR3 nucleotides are TGCGCCAGCAGCTTGGTGGCGGGGATGAACACTGAAGCTTTCTTT. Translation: CASSLVAGMNTEAFF. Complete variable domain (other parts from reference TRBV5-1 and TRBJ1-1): KAGVTQTPRYLIKTRGQQVTLSCSPISGHRSVSWYQQTPGQGLQFLFEYFSETQRNKGNFPGRFSGRQFSNSRSEMNVSTLELGDSALYLCASSLVAGMNTEAFFGQGTRLTVV.

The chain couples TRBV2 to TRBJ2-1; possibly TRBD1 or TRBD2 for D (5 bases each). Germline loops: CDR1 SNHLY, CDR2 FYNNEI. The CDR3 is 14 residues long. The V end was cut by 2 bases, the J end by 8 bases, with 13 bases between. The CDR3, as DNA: TGTGCCAGCAGTGAATGGGGACCTTTGGATGAGCAGTTCTTC. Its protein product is CASSEWGPLDEQFF.

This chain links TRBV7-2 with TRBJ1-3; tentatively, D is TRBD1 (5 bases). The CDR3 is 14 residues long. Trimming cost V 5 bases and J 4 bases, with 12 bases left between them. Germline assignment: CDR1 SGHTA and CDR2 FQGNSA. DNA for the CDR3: TGTGCCAGCAGCCCGAGGCAGGGAGGAAACACCATATATTTT. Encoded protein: CASSPRQGGNTIYF.

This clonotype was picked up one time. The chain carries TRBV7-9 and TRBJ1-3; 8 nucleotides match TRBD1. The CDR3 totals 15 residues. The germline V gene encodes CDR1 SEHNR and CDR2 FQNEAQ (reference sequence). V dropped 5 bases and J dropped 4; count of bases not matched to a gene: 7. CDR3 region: CASSPRQGRGNTIYF. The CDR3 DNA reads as TGTGCCAGCAGCCCCCGACAGGGGAGGGGAAACACCATATATTTT.

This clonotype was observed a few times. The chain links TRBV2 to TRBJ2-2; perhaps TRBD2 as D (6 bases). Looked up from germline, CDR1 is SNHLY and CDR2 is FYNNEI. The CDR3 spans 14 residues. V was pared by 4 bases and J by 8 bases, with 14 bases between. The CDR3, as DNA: TGTGCCAGCAGTGGACTAGGACTAATTGGGGAGCTGTTTTTT. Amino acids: CASSGLGLIGELFF.

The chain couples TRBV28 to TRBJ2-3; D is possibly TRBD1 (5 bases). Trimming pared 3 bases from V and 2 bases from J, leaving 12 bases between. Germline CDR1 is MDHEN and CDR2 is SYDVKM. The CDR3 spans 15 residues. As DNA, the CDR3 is TGTGCCAGCAGTTTTGAGCAGGGCTACACAGATACGCAGTATTTT. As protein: CASSFEQGYTDTQYF. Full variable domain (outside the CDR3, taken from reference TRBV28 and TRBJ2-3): DVKVTQSSRYLVKRTGEKVFLECVQDMDHENMFWYRQDPGLGLRLIYFSYDVKMKEKGDIPEGYSVSREKKERFSLILESASTNQTSMYLCASSFEQGYTDTQYFGPGTRLTVL.

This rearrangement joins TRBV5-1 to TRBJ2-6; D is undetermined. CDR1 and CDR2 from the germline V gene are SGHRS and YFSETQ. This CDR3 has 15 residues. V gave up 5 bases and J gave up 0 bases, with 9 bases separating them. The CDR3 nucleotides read TGCGCCAGCAGTTTGACTGGCTCTGGGGCCAACGTCCTGACTTTC. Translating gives CASSLTGSGANVLTF.

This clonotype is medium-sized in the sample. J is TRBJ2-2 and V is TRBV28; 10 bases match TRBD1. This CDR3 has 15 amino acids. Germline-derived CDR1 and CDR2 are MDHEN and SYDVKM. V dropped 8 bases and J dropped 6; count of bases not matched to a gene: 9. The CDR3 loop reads CASRRQGAFSGELFF. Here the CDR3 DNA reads TGTGCCAGCCGAAGACAGGGGGCTTTTTCCGGGGAGCTGTTTTTT.

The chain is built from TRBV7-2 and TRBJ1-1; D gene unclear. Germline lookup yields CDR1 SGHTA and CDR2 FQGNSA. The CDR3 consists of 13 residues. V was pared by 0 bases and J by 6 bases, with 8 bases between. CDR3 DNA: TGTGCCAGCAGCTTAGCGGTTCGTCCTGAAGCTTTCTTT. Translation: CASSLAVRPEAFF. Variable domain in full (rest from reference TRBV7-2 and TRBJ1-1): GAGVSQSPSNKVTEKGKDVELRCDPISGHTALYWYRQSLGQGLEFLIYFQGNSAPDKSGLPSDRFSAERTGGSVSTLTIQRTQQEDSAVYLCASSLAVRPEAFFGQGTRLTVV.

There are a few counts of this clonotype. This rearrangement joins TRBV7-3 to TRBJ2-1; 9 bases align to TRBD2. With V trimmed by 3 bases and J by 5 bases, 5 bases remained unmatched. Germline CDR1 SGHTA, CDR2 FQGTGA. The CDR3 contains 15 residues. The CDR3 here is CASSFSSGTHNEQFF. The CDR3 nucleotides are TGTGCCAGCAGCTTCTCTAGCGGGACACACAATGAGCAGTTCTTC.

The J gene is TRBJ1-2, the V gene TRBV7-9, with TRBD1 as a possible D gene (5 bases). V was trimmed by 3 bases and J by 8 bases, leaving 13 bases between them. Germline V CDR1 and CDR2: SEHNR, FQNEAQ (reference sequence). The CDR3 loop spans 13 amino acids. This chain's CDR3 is CASSFDSLIGYTF. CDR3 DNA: TGTGCCAGCAGCTTCGACAGTTTAATCGGCTACACCTTC. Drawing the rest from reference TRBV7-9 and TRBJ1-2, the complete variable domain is DTGVSQNPRHKITKRGQNVTFRCDPISEHNRLYWYRQTLGQGPEFLTYFQNEAQLEKSRLLSDRFSAERPKGSFSTLEIQRTEQGDSAMYLCASSFDSLIGYTFGSGTRLTVV.

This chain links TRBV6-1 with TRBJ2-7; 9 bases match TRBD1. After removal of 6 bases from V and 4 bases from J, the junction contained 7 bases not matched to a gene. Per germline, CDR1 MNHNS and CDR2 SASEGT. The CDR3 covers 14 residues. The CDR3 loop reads CASRLGTGQYEQYF. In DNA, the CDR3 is TGTGCCAGCAGATTGGGGACAGGGCAATACGAGCAGTACTTC.

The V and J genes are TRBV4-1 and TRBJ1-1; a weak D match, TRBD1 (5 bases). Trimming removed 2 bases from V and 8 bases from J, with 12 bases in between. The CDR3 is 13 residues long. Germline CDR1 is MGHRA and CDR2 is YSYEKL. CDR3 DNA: TGCGCCAGCAGCCAACTCCAGGGATCAGAAGCTTTCTTT. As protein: CASSQLQGSEAFF.

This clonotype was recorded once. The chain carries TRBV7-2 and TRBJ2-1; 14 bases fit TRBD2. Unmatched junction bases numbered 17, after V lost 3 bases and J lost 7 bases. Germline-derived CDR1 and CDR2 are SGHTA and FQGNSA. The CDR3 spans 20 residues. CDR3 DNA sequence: TGTGCCAGCAGCTTTAGGGAGACTAGCGGGGGGGTGTTTTACCGGAATGAGCAGTTCTTC. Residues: CASSFRETSGGVFYRNEQFF. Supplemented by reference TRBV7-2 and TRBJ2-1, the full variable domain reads GAGVSQSPSNKVTEKGKDVELRCDPISGHTALYWYRQSLGQGLEFLIYFQGNSAPDKSGLPSDRFSAERTGGSVSTLTIQRTQQEDSAVYLCASSFRETSGGVFYRNEQFFGPGTRLTVL.

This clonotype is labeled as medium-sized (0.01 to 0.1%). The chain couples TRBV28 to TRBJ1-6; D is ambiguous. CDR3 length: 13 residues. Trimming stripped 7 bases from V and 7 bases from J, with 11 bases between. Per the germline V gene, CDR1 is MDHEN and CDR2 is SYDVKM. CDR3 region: CASTTSWNSPLHF. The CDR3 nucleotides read TGTGCCAGCACCACTTCGTGGAATTCACCCCTCCACTTT.

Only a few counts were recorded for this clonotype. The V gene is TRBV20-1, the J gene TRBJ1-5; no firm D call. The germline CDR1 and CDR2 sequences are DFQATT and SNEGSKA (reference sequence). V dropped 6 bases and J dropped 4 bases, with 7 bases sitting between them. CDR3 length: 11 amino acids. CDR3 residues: CSATPNQPQHF. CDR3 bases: TGCAGTGCGACCCCAAATCAGCCCCAGCATTTT.

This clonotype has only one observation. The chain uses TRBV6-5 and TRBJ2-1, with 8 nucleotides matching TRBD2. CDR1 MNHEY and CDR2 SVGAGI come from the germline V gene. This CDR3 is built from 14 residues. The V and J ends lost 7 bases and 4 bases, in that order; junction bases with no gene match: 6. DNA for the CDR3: TGTGCCAGCAAACGACTAGCGCGTTACAATGAGCAGTTCTTC. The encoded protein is CASKRLARYNEQFF.

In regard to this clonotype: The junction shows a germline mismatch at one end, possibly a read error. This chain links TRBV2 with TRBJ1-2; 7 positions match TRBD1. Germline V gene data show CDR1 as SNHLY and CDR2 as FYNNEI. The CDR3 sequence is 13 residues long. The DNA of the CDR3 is TGTGCCAACAGTTCCCAGGGGGGCCGTGGCTACACCTTC. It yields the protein CANSSQGGRGYTF.

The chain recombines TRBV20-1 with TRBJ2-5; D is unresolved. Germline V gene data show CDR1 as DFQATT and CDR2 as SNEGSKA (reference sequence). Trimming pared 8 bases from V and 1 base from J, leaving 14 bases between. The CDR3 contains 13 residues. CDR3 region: CSTRRTSQETQYF. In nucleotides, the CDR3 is TGCAGTACTCGGCGAACCTCCCAAGAGACCCAGTACTTC.

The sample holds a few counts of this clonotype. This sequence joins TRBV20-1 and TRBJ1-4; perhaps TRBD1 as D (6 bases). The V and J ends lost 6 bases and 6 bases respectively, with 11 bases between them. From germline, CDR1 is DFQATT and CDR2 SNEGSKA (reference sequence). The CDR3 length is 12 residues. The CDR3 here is CSAQGSDEKLFF. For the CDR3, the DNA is TGCAGTGCCCAGGGGTCGGATGAAAAACTGTTTTTT.